This TCR beta chain was captured by sequencing in a study of T cells expressing NK-cell markers. At the level of the study: Sequenced donors, eight in total, included seven who were HCMV-seropositive and one who was seronegative. Broader study findings: The study found dominant NKG2C+ clonotypes at about 1.0-7.5% of CD8+ T cells in over 5 donors.

A note on this clonotype: Its antigen is unknown.

TCRdb reprocessed the 5' RACE reads, keeping one entry per CDR3 protein, no DNA. The table lists hundreds of thousands of distinct CDR3 sequences. Sequenced: blood T cells: a sorted CD56 or NKG2C T cell subset, CD4+ or CD8+ T cells, or bulk PBMC T cells (not recorded which). The sequence was obtained from a man in his late teens or twenties in good health.

CDR3 sequence reads: CASSPLVPGLQDNEQFF. The V and J genes are TRBV7-9 and TRBJ2-1; TCRdb gives TRBD2 as the D gene, but with no DNA this cannot be confirmed. CDR3 length equals 17 residues. The germline V gene encodes CDR1 SEHNR and CDR2 FQNEAQ (reference sequence).